What follows describes a single TCR beta chain. Only one count was recorded for this clone. Its recognized antigen is unknown. There are no base qualities to consult, and no much larger clone falls within one base. Inclusive of the bounding cysteine and phenylalanine, the CDR3 is 13 residues long. Kept here is only the CDR3 DNA, which spans 39 bases and is read in frame from base 1. From V the trimming removes 2 bases and from J it removes 14 bases, while the gene matches leave 6 bases of the junction unaccounted for. Based on the germline V gene, the CDR1 and CDR2 sequences are MNHEY and SVGAGI. This sample is drawn from a study of shared clonotypes between healthy human individuals (dated by TCRdb to the early 2020s). Regarding the complete study: Two women and a few men aged 18 to 49 years were included in the cohort. For each donor, CD4 naive and CD4 memory were each given three plates, CD8 naive was given two plates, and CD8 memory was given one plate. The study deeply sequenced blood TCR repertoires of five healthy adults to estimate repertoire size and the extent of clonotype sharing between individuals. To increase sequencing depth and limit assay-specific biases, TCR repertoire library preparation and sequencing were carried out by different laboratories using diverse techniques. Each donor's leukapheresis produced roughly between about 0.8 and 10 billion PBMCs.

TCR CDR3 regions were amplified from genomic DNA by multiplex PCR using the deep immunoSEQ assay. For each cell subset, the extracted genomic DNA was distributed evenly across all wells of several immunoSEQ 96-well plates, and each plate served as one replicate. For sorted subsets, 150 to 200 ng genomic DNA, equal to tens of thousands of T cell genomes, was loaded into each replicate PCR. Purified libraries were quantified with a Qubit 3.0 fluorometer, sized on a Bioanalyzer 2100, and re-quantified with the KAPA Library Quantification kit. Every immunoSEQ 96-well plate was sequenced on a dedicated single-read 150-cycle Illumina NextSeq 550 flow cell. In the authors' own workflow: The immunoSEQ output contained only junctional sequences without quality scores, so filtering could not match that applied to full-length reads. Sequences were annotated with PyIR, a Python wrapper for IgBLAST v1.9, using IMGT germline references to assign V/J genes and CDR3. Reads were removed for weak V/J assignments (E-value above 1e-6), missing CDR3, stop codons, out-of-frame junctions, or ambiguous translated residues. V3J clonotypes were defined as sequences sharing an identical inferred V gene, J gene, and CDR3 amino acid sequence. Percentage overlap between repertoires was calculated by dividing the number of shared unique clonotypes by the size of the smaller repertoire. RTK rarefaction, the Chao1 estimator, and Recon v2.1 estimates of unobserved clonotypes were used to assess repertoire richness. Generation probabilities were computed with OLGA for all TCRbeta clonotypes obtained by the gDNA method from several donors. TCRdb obtained this table from immuneACCESS and retained in-frame rearrangements with V and J assigned. These tables miss some clones; where compared with another copy, unresolved V genes account for less than half of the shortfall, and the remainder is unexplained. D and trimming come from the DNA, and the V and J calls and clone size come from that table. Within this sample are around 1.5 million clones, with around 98% of them counted one time only. The ten largest clonotypes hold 0.4% to 0.55% of the sample.

Healthy HIV-negative adults with no recently reported acute infections or vaccinations were included as donors. Only Caucasian adults living in Nashville, Tennessee, USA were represented among the donors. Magnetic negative selection was used to enrich CD4+ T cells, after which naive cells were positively selected on CD45RA and the negative fraction became the memory subset. Blood was collected by leukapheresis, and PBMCs were isolated by Ficoll-Histopaque density gradient centrifugation and then cryopreserved in liquid nitrogen vapor phase. Analytical flow cytometry was used to check the purity and quantity of each magnetically sorted T cell population. From each sorted fraction, genomic DNA was isolated and quantified by UV absorbance on a Nanodrop 2000c. Beyond this particular receptor, the publication reports: Larger estimated clonotype richness was generally found for naive subsets than for memory subsets. Only blood was sampled, and tissue TCR repertoires likely differ from those in blood. Higher generation probabilities were observed for clonotypes shared by all four sorted-subset donors than for non-shared clonotypes. Incomplete sequencing was indicated by rarefaction of sorted-subset datasets, despite the large sequencing depth. The genetic and exposure-history diversity represented was limited by the small number of donors. When a handful of donors were compared, the shared fraction of clonotypes was about 5% for naive CD4, around 4% for naive CD8, 2% to 2.5% for memory CD4, and 0.4% for memory CD8. Based on pairwise subsampling, the degree of clonotype sharing among donors was expected to be affected by sequencing depth.

Sequencing was done on a sample of naive CD4+ T cells sorted from blood. The cell subset or site label, as the study defines it: CD45RA+ positively selected. The chain links TRBV6-5 with TRBJ2-4; 10 central nucleotides agree with TRBD2. The sequence derives from a young man in good health. The CDR3 in this case is CASSYPGSGREYF. The sequenced DNA: TGTGCCAGCAGTTACCCAGGAAGCGGGAGGGAGTACTTC.